These 26 T cell receptor beta chains share one sample of origin, sequenced in a study of identical twins. TCRdb redid the calling of the 5' RACE reads with MiXCR, one entry per CDR3 protein. The table shows just under 550,000 distinct CDR3 sequences, with about 16% occurring only once. Another study also made use of these data, one on yellow fever vaccine responses in identical twins.

The sample comprised CD4+ T cells sorted from blood. These receptors all stem from a woman in her late teens or twenties in good health.

This clonotype was seen more than once but under ten times. V usage is TRBV5-1 and J usage is TRBJ2-1; 13 bases agree with TRBD2. The CDR3 is 18 amino acids. The germline V gene encodes CDR1 SGHRS and CDR2 YFSETQ. With V trimmed by 0 bases and J by 3 bases, 6 bases remained unmatched. The DNA of the CDR3 is TGCGCCAGCAGCTTGGCCCGTACTAGCGGGGGGGTCTACAATGAGCAGTTCTTC. Protein: CASSLARTSGGVYNEQFF.

The gene calls are TRBV11-2 and TRBJ2-1; D possibly uses TRBD1 or TRBD2 (5 bases each). The CDR3 runs 14 residues. The germline CDR1 and CDR2 sequences are SGHAT and FQNNGV. V dropped 5 bases and J dropped 7 bases, with 15 bases sitting between them. CDR3 bases: TGTGCCAGCAGCCTCATGGGACCTCGGAATGAGCAGTTCTTC. It is translated as CASSLMGPRNEQFF.

The gene calls are TRBV12-3 or TRBV12-4 and TRBJ2-1; 9 bases line up with TRBD2. Trimming removed 6 bases from V and 1 base from J; junction bases left unmatched: 10. CDR3 length: 17 amino acids. The CDR3 sequence: CASSYVGLAGSYNEQFF. The CDR3 DNA follows: TGTGCCAGCAGCTACGTCGGTCTAGCGGGGTCCTACAATGAGCAGTTCTTC.

The chain couples TRBV5-1 to TRBJ2-3, with TRBD2 identical over 12 bases. CDR1 and CDR2 from the germline V gene are SGHRS and YFSETQ. The CDR3 has 16 residues. V lost 4 bases to trimming and J lost 1 base; unmatched junction nucleotides: 4. The CDR3 coding sequence is TGCGCCAGCAGCAAGACTAGCGGGGGCCGCACAGATACGCAGTATTTT. As protein: CASSKTSGGRTDTQYF.

The chain combines TRBV20-1 with TRBJ1-3, with a possible D match to TRBD1 (6 bases). Trimming cost V 0 bases and J 3 bases, with 18 bases left between them. CDR3 length: 17 amino acids. The germline CDR1 and CDR2 sequences are DFQATT and SNEGSKA (reference sequence). In nucleotides, the CDR3 is TGCAGTGCTAGAGATTTGGAGGGGGGAGGATATGGAAACACCATATATTTT. As protein: CSARDLEGGGYGNTIYF.

The rearrangement uses TRBV7-2 and TRBJ2-3, with 10 bases fitting TRBD2. The V and J ends lost 4 bases and 8 bases, in that order; junction bases with no gene match: 6. The CDR3 length is 14 residues. Germline V lookup: CDR1 SGHTA, CDR2 FQGNSA. The CDR3 sequence is CASSSLAGLGTQYF. CDR3 sequence (DNA): TGTGCCAGCAGCTCACTAGCGGGGTTGGGTACGCAGTATTTT.

In its sample, this clonotype was seen a few times. The chain recombines TRBV12-3 or TRBV12-4 with TRBJ2-1; 9 bases are shared with TRBD1. V lost 7 bases, J lost 6 bases, and 7 bases stayed unmatched. The CDR3 loop spans 14 amino acids. Here the CDR3 reads CASTRTGASNEQFF. Written as DNA, the CDR3 is TGTGCCAGCACCAGGACAGGGGCGAGCAATGAGCAGTTCTTC.

The rearrangement uses TRBV11-2 and TRBJ1-2, with 9 bases fitting TRBD1. Per germline, CDR1 SGHAT and CDR2 FQNNGV. This CDR3 region has 15 residues. V gave up 5 bases and J gave up 7 bases; unmatched junction bases: 11. CDR3 DNA sequence: TGTGCCAGCAGCGATCCGGGACAGGGTCGACCTGGCTACACCTTC. This codes for CASSDPGQGRPGYTF.

The J gene is TRBJ2-7, the V gene TRBV20-1; 15 bases are shared with TRBD2. The CDR3 has 16 residues. The V gene's germline CDR1 is DFQATT and CDR2 SNEGSKA (reference sequence). V was clipped by 2 bases and J by 2 bases; unmatched bases: 4. The DNA for the CDR3 is TGCAGTGCTAGATCCGGGACTAGCGGGGGGACCTACGAGCAGTACGTC. Translated: CSARSGTSGGTYEQYV.

In its sample, this clonotype was seen many times. J is TRBJ2-3 and V is TRBV24-1, with D perhaps TRBD1 (6 bases). V shed 5 bases and J shed 0 bases, with 17 bases lying between them. The germline V gene has CDR1 KGHDR and CDR2 SFDVKD. The CDR3 is 17 residues long. CDR3: CATSGTELGASTDTQYF. The CDR3 nucleotides are TGTGCCACCAGTGGAACCGAGTTGGGGGCAAGCACAGATACGCAGTATTTT.

The chain combines TRBV5-1 with TRBJ2-3; tentatively, D is TRBD1 or TRBD2 (5 bases each). V was pared by 3 bases and J by 0 bases, with 14 bases between. This CDR3 region has 16 residues. Germline loops: CDR1 SGHRS, CDR2 YFSETQ. CDR3 bases: TGCGCCAGCAGCTCGGGACCCCGTCGAAGCACAGATACGCAGTATTTT. It translates to CASSSGPRRSTDTQYF.

The chain joins TRBV21-1 to TRBJ2-5; TRBD2, the table's D call, was not compared with the DNA. TRBV21-1 constitutes a pseudogene. The CDR3 extends over 21 amino acids. The CDR3 DNA sequence: TGTGCCAGCAGCAAAGCGCTAGGACTAGCGGGGGCCGGGCGTCTCCCAGAGACCCAGTACTTC. It yields the protein CASSKALGLAGAGRLPETQYF.

This clonotype has only a few counts. V is TRBV10-1 and J is TRBJ1-3; the D is unclear. From germline, CDR1 is WNHNN and CDR2 SYGVQD (reference sequence). This CDR3 contains 14 residues. V shed 4 bases and J shed 0 bases, with 7 bases lying between them. CDR3 in amino acids: CASSVSGSGNTIYF. CDR3 bases: TGCGCCAGCAGTGTCAGCGGCTCTGGAAACACCATATATTTT.

This clonotype came up a few times. The rearrangement uses TRBV20-1 and TRBJ2-3; D possibly corresponds to TRBD2 (5 bases). The length of the CDR3 is 14 residues. Germline CDR1 is DFQATT and CDR2 is SNEGSKA (reference sequence). V lost 6 bases and J lost 4, with 17 bases in between. The CDR3 loop reads CSAPVGSGADTQYF. CDR3 in DNA: TGCAGTGCCCCTGTGGGAAGCGGCGCAGATACGCAGTATTTT.

The V and J genes are TRBV13 and TRBJ2-5, with TRBD2 identical over 9 bases. With V trimmed by 5 bases and J by 1 base, 14 bases remained unmatched. CDR1 and CDR2 from the germline V gene are PRHDT and FYEKMQ (reference sequence). The CDR3 extends over 18 amino acids. The DNA for the CDR3 is TGTGCCAGCAGCCCCCGTTTAGGGCTAGCGGGGATCCAAGAGACCCAGTACTTC. Translation: CASSPRLGLAGIQETQYF.

The chain couples TRBV12-3 or TRBV12-4 to TRBJ2-6; D tentatively fits TRBD1 or TRBD2 (5 bases each). Between the trimmed V and J ends, which lost 1 base and 2 bases, there was a span of 6 bases. CDR3 length equals 15 residues. The DNA for the CDR3 is TGTGCCAGCAGTTTAGGGGGACCTGGGGCCAACGTCCTGACTTTC. Protein: CASSLGGPGANVLTF.

The chain links TRBV28 to TRBJ2-5; TRBD2 might be the D (5 bases). Trimming removed 5 bases at V and 0 bases at J, with 22 bases between. The CDR3 runs to 18 residues. Germline CDR1 and CDR2: MDHEN and SYDVKM. The DNA of the CDR3 is TGTGCCAGCAGTCTCCCGGTCTCGAAAACGGGGAACCAAGAGACCCAGTACTTC. It translates to CASSLPVSKTGNQETQYF.

CDR3 sequence: CASSVVGTGDTEAFF. The CDR3 DNA reads as TGTGCCAGCAGCGTAGTTGGGACAGGGGACACTGAAGCTTTCTTT. The chain carries TRBV9 and TRBJ1-1; 10 nucleotides line up with TRBD1. V lost 0 bases to trimming and J lost 3 bases; unmatched junction nucleotides: 2. Per germline, CDR1 SGDLS and CDR2 YYNGEE. CDR3 length equals 15 residues.

There are many counts of this clonotype. The chain joins TRBV12-3 or TRBV12-4 to TRBJ2-1, with TRBD2 as a possible D gene (6 bases). Trimming removed 6 bases from V and 6 bases from J, with 9 bases in between. The CDR3 runs to 12 residues. DNA of the CDR3: TGTGCCAGCAGCCGGGACTTCAATGAGCAGTTCTTC. It specifies CASSRDFNEQFF.

The chain links TRBV4-1 to TRBJ2-3; 8 bases fit TRBD1. The CDR3 runs 15 residues. The germline CDR1 and CDR2 sequences are MGHRA and YSYEKL. The V and J ends lost 4 bases and 5 bases, in that order; junction bases with no gene match: 8. In DNA form, the CDR3 reads TGCGCCAGCAGCCGTTGGACAGGGTCAGGAGATACGCAGTATTTT. This gives the protein CASSRWTGSGDTQYF.

This clonotype was recorded a few times. The J gene is TRBJ2-5, the V gene TRBV10-3; 7 bases are shared with TRBD2. The CDR3 length is 14 residues. Per the germline V gene, CDR1 is ENHRY and CDR2 is SYGVKD. J gave up 5 bases and V 4 bases, and 7 bases lay outside the gene matches. The CDR3 spells CAISVRGEGETQYF. The CDR3, as DNA: TGTGCCATCAGTGTGCGCGGGGAGGGTGAGACCCAGTACTTC.

The rearrangement uses TRBV7-9 and TRBJ2-1; 8 positions agree with TRBD2. Losses at the gene ends were 4 bases for V and 2 bases for J; bases not matched to a gene: 4. The CDR3 runs to 15 residues. CDR1 is SEHNR, CDR2 FQNEAQ, per germline (reference sequence). The CDR3 loop is CASSSRTSPYNEQFF. As DNA, the CDR3 is TGTGCCAGCAGCTCGCGGACTAGCCCCTACAATGAGCAGTTCTTC.

In this sample, this clonotype turned up a few times. J is TRBJ2-1 and V is TRBV24-1; possibly TRBD1 for D (5 bases). The length of the CDR3 is 14 residues. CDR1 is KGHDR, CDR2 SFDVKD, per germline. Trimming took 3 bases from V and 3 from J, leaving 8 bases between them. The CDR3 DNA is TGTGCCACCAGTGATCCTGACAGCTACAATGAGCAGTTCTTC. It yields the protein CATSDPDSYNEQFF.

J is TRBJ1-6 and V is TRBV6-1, with no clear D. V shed 7 bases and J shed 10 bases, with 17 bases lying between them. This CDR3 contains 14 residues. Germline CDR1 MNHNS, CDR2 SASEGT. In DNA, the CDR3 is TGTGCCAGCACCCAACTCCGGACTGGATCACCCCTCCACTTT. This translates into CASTQLRTGSPLHF.

This chain uses TRBV10-2 with TRBJ2-3; D is ambiguous. V lost 6 bases to trimming and J lost 4 bases, with 8 bases between them. Germline CDR1 is WSHSY and CDR2 is SAAADI. CDR3 length equals 12 residues. The CDR3 sequence is CASRPPPDTQYF. The CDR3 bases are TGCGCCAGCAGGCCCCCACCAGATACGCAGTATTTT.

The DNA of the CDR3 is TGTGCCAGCAGCTCCTCCGGGACAGTAAACACCGGGGAGCTGTTTTTT. Translated: CASSSSGTVNTGELFF. This rearrangement joins TRBV11-2 to TRBJ2-2; the match to TRBD1 covers 7 bases. V dropped 4 bases and J dropped 2; count of bases not matched to a gene: 7. CDR1 SGHAT and CDR2 FQNNGV come from the germline V gene. The CDR3 length is 16 residues.